The T cell receptor beta chain described here comes from a study of T-cell memory formation after mild COVID-19. The germline V and J ends were trimmed by 3 bases and 4 bases, with 16 bases remaining between them. This CDR3 contains 15 residues. CDR1 and CDR2 (germline): SGHNT, YYREEE (reference sequence). TCRdb passed the 5' RACE reads through MiXCR, listing each CDR3 protein once. The sample records 450,000 or so distinct CDR3 sequences, around 18% being singletons. Material for sequencing was PBMCs or a T cell subset sorted from them (not recorded which). The TCR sequence derives from an adult woman who had mild COVID-19 (a few samples of this study predate the infection). Cell type and time point are not known. This chain links TRBV5-4 with TRBJ1-1; D is unresolved. The CDR3 region has the DNA TGTGCCAGCAGCTCGCGGTGGGGAGCGGGCACTGAAGCTTTCTTT. As protein: CASSSRWGAGTEAFF.